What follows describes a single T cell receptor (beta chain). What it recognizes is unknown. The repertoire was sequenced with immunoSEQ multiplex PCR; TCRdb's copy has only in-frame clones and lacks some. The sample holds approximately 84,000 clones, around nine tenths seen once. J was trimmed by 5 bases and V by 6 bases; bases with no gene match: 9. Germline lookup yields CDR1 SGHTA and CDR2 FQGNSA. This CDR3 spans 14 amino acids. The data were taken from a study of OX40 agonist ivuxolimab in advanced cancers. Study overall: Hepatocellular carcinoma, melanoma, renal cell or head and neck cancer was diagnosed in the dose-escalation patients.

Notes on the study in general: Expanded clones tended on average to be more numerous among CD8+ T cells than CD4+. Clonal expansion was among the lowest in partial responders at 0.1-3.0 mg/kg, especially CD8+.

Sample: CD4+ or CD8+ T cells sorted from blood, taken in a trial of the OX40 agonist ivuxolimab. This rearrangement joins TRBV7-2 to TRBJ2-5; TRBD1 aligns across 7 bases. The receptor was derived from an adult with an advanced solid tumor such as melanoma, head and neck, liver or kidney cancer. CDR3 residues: CASSLQGMQETQYF. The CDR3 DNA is TGTGCCAGCAGTTTACAGGGGATGCAGGAGACCCAGTACTTC.